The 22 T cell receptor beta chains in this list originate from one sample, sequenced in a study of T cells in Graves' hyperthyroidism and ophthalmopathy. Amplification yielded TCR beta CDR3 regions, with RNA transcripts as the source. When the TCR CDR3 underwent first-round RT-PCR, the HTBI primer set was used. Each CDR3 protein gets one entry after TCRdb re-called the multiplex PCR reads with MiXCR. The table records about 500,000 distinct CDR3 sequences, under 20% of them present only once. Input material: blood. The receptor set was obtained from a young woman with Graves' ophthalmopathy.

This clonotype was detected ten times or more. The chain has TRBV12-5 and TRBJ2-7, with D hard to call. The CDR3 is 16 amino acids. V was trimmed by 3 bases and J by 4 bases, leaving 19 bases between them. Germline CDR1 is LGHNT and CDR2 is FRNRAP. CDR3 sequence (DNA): TGTGCTAGTGGTTTAACGCTAGAAGACGGCCTTTACGAGCAGTACTTC. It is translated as CASGLTLEDGLYEQYF. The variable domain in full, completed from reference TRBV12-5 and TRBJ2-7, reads DARVTQTPRHKVTEMGQEVTMRCQPILGHNTVFWYRQTMMQGLELLAYFRNRAPLDDSGMPKDRFSAEMPDATLATLKIQPSEPRDSAVYFCASGLTLEDGLYEQYFGPGTRLTVT.

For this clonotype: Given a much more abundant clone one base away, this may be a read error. The DNA for the CDR3 is TGCGCCAGCAGCGCAAGGAACTCGGGCAATGAAGCTTTCTTT. Translating gives CASSARNSGNEAFF. This chain links TRBV5-1 with TRBJ1-1; D is unclear. The germline V gene encodes CDR1 SGHRS and CDR2 YFSETQ. CDR3 size: 14 residues. With 4 bases removed from V and 7 bases from J, the gap between germline ends came to 17 bases.

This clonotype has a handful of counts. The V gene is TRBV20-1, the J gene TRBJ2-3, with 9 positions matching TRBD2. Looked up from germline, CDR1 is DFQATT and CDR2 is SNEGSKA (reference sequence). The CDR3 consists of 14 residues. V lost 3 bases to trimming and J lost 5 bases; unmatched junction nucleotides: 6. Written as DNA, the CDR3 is TGCAGTGCTAGTGCGGCGGGGGGGGAAGATACGCAGTATTTT. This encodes CSASAAGGEDTQYF.

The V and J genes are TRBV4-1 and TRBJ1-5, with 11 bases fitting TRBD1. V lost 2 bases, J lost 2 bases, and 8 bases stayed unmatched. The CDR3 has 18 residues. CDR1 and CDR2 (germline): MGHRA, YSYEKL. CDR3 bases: TGCGCCAGCAGCCAACCGGGACAGGGGGTTTTTGGCAATCAGCCCCAGCATTTT. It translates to CASSQPGQGVFGNQPQHF.

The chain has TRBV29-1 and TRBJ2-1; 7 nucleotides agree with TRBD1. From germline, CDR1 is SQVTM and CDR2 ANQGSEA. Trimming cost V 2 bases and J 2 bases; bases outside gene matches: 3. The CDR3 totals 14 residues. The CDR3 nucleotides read TGCAGCGTTGAATCAGGGACAGCCTACAATGAGCAGTTCTTC. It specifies CSVESGTAYNEQFF.

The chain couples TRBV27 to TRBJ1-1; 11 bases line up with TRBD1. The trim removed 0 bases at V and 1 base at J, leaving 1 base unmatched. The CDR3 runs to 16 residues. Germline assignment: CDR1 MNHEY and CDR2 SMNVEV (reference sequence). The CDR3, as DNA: TGTGCCAGCAGTTTATCCGGGACAGGGGGGAACACTGAAGCTTTCTTT. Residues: CASSLSGTGGNTEAFF.

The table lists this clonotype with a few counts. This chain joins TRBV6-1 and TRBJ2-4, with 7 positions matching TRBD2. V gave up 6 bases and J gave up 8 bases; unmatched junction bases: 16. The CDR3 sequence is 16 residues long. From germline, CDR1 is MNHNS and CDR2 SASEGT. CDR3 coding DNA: TGTGCCAGCAGATCTATAGTGGGCGGGAGTAGGGACATTCAGTACTTC. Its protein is CASRSIVGGSRDIQYF.

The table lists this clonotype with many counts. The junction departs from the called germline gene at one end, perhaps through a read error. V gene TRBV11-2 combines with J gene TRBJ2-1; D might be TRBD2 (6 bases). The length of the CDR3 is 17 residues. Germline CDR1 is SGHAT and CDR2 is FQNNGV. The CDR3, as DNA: TGTGCCAGCAGCTTAGGCCGGGACTTAATCTCCGACAATGAGCAGTTCTTC. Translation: CASSLGRDLISDNEQFF.

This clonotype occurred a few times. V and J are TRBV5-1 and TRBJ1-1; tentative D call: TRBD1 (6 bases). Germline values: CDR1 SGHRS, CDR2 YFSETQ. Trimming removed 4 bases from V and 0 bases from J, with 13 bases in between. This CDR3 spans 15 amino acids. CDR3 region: CASSTGHLMNTEAFF. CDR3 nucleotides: TGCGCCAGCAGCACGGGACATCTCATGAACACTGAAGCTTTCTTT.

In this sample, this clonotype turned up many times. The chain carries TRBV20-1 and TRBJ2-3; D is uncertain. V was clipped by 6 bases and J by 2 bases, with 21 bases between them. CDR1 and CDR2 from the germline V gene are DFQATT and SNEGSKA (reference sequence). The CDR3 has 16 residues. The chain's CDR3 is CSAPRAGRKLTDTQYF. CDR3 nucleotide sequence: TGCAGTGCCCCCCGGGCCGGACGGAAGCTCACAGATACGCAGTATTTT.

The CDR3 bases are TGTGCCAGCAGCCCGGGGGGGGCTGTCTACGAGCAGTACTTC. Protein product: CASSPGGAVYEQYF. V gene TRBV7-2 combines with J gene TRBJ2-7; 8 bases align to TRBD2. The CDR3 runs 14 residues. V shed 5 bases, J shed 3 bases, and the junction held 6 bases outside the gene matches. Germline CDR1 is SGHTA and CDR2 is FQGNSA.

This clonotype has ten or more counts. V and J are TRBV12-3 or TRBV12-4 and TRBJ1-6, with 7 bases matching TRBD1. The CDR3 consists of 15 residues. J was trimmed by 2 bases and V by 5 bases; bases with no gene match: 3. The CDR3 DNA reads TGTGCCAGCAGTCCAACAGGGGCCTATAATTCACCCCTCCACTTT. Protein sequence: CASSPTGAYNSPLHF.

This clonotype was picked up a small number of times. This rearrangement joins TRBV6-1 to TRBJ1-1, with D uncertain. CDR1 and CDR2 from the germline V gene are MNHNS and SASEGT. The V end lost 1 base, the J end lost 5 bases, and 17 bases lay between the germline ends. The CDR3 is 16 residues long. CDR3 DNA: TGTGCCAGCAGTGAAGAGTTCGGCAGGCCGGGGACTGAAGCTTTCTTT. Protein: CASSEEFGRPGTEAFF.

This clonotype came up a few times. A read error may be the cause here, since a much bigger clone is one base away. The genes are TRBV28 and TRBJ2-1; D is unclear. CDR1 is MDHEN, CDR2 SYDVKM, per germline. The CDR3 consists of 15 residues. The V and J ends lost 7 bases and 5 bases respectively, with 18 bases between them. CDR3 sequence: CASKRVQMVNNEQFF. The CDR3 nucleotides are TGTGCCAGCAAGAGAGTCCAAATGGTAAACAATGAGCAGTTCTTC.

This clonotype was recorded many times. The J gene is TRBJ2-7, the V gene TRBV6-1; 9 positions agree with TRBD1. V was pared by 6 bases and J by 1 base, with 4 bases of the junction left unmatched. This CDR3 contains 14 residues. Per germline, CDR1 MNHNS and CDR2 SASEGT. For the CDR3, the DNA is TGTGCCAGCAGCGAGGGACAGGGATCCTACGAGCAGTACTTC. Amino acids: CASSEGQGSYEQYF.

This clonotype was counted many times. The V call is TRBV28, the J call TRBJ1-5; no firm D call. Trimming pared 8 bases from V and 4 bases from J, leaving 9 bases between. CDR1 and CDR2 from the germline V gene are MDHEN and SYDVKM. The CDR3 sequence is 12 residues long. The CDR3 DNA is TGTGCCAGCGCGTCATCTAATCAGCCCCAGCATTTT. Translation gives CASASSNQPQHF. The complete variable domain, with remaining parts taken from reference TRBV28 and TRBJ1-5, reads DVKVTQSSRYLVKRTGEKVFLECVQDMDHENMFWYRQDPGLGLRLIYFSYDVKMKEKGDIPEGYSVSREKKERFSLILESASTNQTSMYLCASASSNQPQHFGDGTRLSIL.

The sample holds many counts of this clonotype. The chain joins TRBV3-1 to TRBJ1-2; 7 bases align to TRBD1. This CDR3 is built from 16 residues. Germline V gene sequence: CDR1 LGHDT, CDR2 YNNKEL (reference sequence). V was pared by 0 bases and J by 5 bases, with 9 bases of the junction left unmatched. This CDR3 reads CASSQDLGQGVYGYTF. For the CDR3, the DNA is TGTGCCAGCAGCCAAGATCTAGGGCAGGGGGTATATGGCTACACCTTC.

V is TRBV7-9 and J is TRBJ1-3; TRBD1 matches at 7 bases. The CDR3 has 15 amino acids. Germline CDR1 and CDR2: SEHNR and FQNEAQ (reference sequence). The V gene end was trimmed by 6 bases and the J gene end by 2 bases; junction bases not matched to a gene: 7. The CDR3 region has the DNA TGTGCCAGCAGTCAACAGGGGAGTCCTGGAAACACCATATATTTT. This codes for CASSQQGSPGNTIYF.

The CDR3 DNA is TGTGCCATCAGTGAGGGGGGGTCCTACGAGCAGTACTTC. Its translation: CAISEGGSYEQYF. This rearrangement joins TRBV10-3 to TRBJ2-7; a possible D gene is TRBD2 (6 bases). Germline CDR1 is ENHRY and CDR2 is SYGVKD. Trimming took off 2 bases at V and 1 base at J, with 6 bases between the two ends. The CDR3 runs to 13 residues.

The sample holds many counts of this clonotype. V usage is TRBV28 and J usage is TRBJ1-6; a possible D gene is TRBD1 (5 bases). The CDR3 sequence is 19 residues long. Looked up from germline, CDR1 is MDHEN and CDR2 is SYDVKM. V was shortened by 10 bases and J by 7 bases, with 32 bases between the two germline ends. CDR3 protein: CATLHRTIILDERNSPLHF. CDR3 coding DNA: TGTGCCACCTTACATCGGACAATCATCCTAGACGAGCGGAATTCACCCCTCCACTTT.

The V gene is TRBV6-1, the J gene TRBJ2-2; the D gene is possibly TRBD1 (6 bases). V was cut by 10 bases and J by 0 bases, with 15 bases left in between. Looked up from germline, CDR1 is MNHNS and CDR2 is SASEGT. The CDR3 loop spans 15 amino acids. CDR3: CATSGQNANTGELFF. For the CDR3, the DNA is TGTGCCACCTCAGGACAGAACGCGAACACCGGGGAGCTGTTTTTT.

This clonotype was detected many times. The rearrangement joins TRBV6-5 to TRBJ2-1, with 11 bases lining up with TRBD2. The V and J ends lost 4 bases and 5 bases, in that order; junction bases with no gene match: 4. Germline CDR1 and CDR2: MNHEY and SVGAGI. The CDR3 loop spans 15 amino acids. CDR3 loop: CASSLLAGVNNEQFF. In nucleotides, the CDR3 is TGTGCCAGCAGTTTACTAGCGGGAGTTAACAATGAGCAGTTCTTC.